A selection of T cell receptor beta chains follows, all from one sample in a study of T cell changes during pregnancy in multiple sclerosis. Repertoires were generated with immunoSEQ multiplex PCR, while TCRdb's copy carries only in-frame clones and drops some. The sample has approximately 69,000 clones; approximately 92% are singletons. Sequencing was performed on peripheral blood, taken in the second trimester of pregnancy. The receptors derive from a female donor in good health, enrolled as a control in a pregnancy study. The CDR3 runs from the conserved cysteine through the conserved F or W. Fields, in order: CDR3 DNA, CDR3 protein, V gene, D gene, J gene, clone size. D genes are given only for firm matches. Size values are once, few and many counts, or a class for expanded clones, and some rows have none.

TGTGCCAGCAGACTAGCGGGCGACGAGCAGTTCTTC	CASRLAGDEQFF	TRBV2	TRBD2	TRBJ2-1	NA
TGCGCCAGCAGCCAAGATCGGCGGGGGAATGAGCAGTTCTTC	CASSQDRRGNEQFF	TRBV4-3	TRBD2	TRBJ2-1	NA
TGTGCCAGTAGTATCGTAGGCGGGACTAGCGGATACAATGAGCAGTTCTTC	CASSIVGGTSGYNEQFF	TRBV19	TRBD2	TRBJ2-1	NA
TGCAGCGTGCGGGTTTCACAGGGGTCGGGCACCGGGGAGCTGTTTTTT	CSVRVSQGSGTGELFF	TRBV29-1	TRBD1	TRBJ2-2	NA
TGTGCCAGCAGCCAACGTCCTACAGGGGGCGCAGGAACTGAAGCTTTCTTT	CASSQRPTGGAGTEAFF	TRBV7-3	TRBD1	TRBJ1-1	once
TGTGCCAGCAGCTCCGGCGGGCTAGCGGGAAGCTCCTACGAGCAGTACTTC	CASSSGGLAGSSYEQYF	TRBV5-5	TRBD2	TRBJ2-7	once
TGCGCCAGCAGCCCAGGCGGTGGAGGCTACGAGCAGTACTTC	CASSPGGGGYEQYF	TRBV4-3	NA	TRBJ2-7	few
TGTGCCAGCAGCTTCCCTCCTACAGATACGCAGTATTTT	CASSFPPTDTQYF	TRBV7-6	NA	TRBJ2-3	NA
TGTGCCAGCAGCTTTTCCGGGACAGTTCATTCACCCCTCCACTTT	CASSFSGTVHSPLHF	TRBV7-2	TRBD1	TRBJ1-6	NA
TGTGCCAGCAGCACAAATCCGGGGACAGTGAGCTCCTATAATTCACCCCTCCACTTT	CASSTNPGTVSSYNSPLHF	TRBV7-2	TRBD1	TRBJ1-6	NA
TGCGCCAGCAGACACCGACGGAGCTCTGGAAACACCATATATTTT	CASRHRRSSGNTIYF	TRBV4-1	NA	TRBJ1-3	NA
TGTGCCAGCAGCTTAGGGGGACAGGGGGAGAAAGGCTACACCTTC	CASSLGGQGEKGYTF	TRBV7-9	TRBD1	TRBJ1-2	NA
TGTGCCAGCAGCTCAAACCGACAGGGGGCAGCAGCTTTCTTT	CASSSNRQGAAAFF	TRBV7-9	TRBD1	TRBJ1-1	NA
TGTGCCTGTCAAACCCAGGGGGCGGATTCACCCCTCCACTTT	CACQTQGADSPLHF	TRBV30	TRBD1	TRBJ1-6	NA
TGTGCCAGCTCGATGGTTGCGGTTGGCTACACCTTC	CASSMVAVGYTF	TRBV28	NA	TRBJ1-2	once
TGCGCCAGCAGCTTGGGTACCTCAGGGGGGTATGGCTACACCTTC	CASSLGTSGGYGYTF	TRBV5-1	TRBD1	TRBJ1-2	NA
TGTGCCAGCACCCTTTCAGGCGCCCTTTCCTACGAGCAGTACTTC	CASTLSGALSYEQYF	TRBV27	NA	TRBJ2-7	few
TGTGCCAGCAGCTTAGTAGTCCGAGAGACCCAGTACTTC	CASSLVVRETQYF	TRBV7-9	NA	TRBJ2-5	NA